This TCR beta chain was sequenced during a study of CXCR3-negative and CXCR3-positive naive CD8 T cells. Details on this clonotype: What it binds is not known.

Overall study findings and caveats: Compared with CXCR3-negative naive cells, CXCR3-positive naive cells showed more hydrophobic TRB CDR3s. High diversity, comparable across both naive subsets, contrasted with much lower diversity in memory CD8+ cells.

All TRB cDNA libraries came from 5' RACE performed with UMI labels. TCRdb re-called the 5' RACE reads and catalogs CDR3 proteins one per entry, DNA excluded. The sample table includes over 20,000 distinct CDR3 sequences. Germline CDR1 reads SQVTM; CDR2 reads ANQGSEA. This CDR3 comprises 13 residues. This sequence joins TRBV29-1 and TRBJ1-1. Source material: naive CXCR3- CD8+ T cells from blood. Described subset: CD45RO-CCR7+CD27+CD95- naive CD8+ T cells lacking CXCR3 (TNR3-). The TCR was taken from a human donor in good health. Some clones in this sample may be carry-over from other donors' samples. CDR3 amino acids: CSVEQELNTEAFF.